This entry concerns a single T cell receptor (beta chain). Its antigen is not known. Combining a sample-barcoded 5' primer with a J-beta primer mix, a second PCR ran for roughly 7 to 12 cycles. TCRdb re-derived calls from the 5' RACE reads in MiXCR, one entry per CDR3 protein. In the table there are fewer than 1.5 million distinct CDR3 sequences, around 39% of which are singletons. The sample is drawn from a study of blood T cells in healthy people across ages. Study-wide results and caveats: Both naive CD4+ cell counts and diversity were greater in long-lived donors than in aged donors.

This CDR3 contains 12 residues. CDR1 and CDR2 from the germline V gene are DFQATT and SNEGSKA (reference sequence). Trimming at V came to 3 bases and at J to 5 bases, leaving 3 bases not matched to a gene. What was sequenced was blood. This TCR was sampled from a woman under 30 in good health. This chain uses TRBV20-1 with TRBJ1-1; 7 bases are a match to TRBD1. CDR3 coding DNA: TGCAGTGCTAGCCCCAGGGGGACTGAAGCTTTCTTT. Its protein product is CSASPRGTEAFF.